This TCR beta chain was sequenced in a study of radiation and T cells in renal cell carcinoma. The trim removed 4 bases at V and 3 bases at J, leaving 5 bases unmatched. The length of the CDR3 is 15 residues. Germline V gene data show CDR1 as MNHEY and CDR2 as SVGAGI. Comment on this clone: Its antigen is not known.

Whole-study results and caveats: No pretreatment tumor biopsies were available for baseline clonotypes.

Profiling relied on immunoSEQ multiplex PCR, and the TCRdb table lists in-frame clones only, not all of them. The sample contains 140,000 to 150,000 clones, around 88% of which appear only once. Time point reported: blood 4 weeks post-SBRT, at nephrectomy. As for treatment: 15 Gy SBRT to primary tumor, nephrectomy 4 weeks later. Nephrectomy followed 15 Gy stereotactic body radiation by 4 weeks. This chain joins TRBV6-5 and TRBJ1-5; 8 bases map to TRBD1. The clonotype was recovered from a woman aged 50 to 65 with renal cell carcinoma. The source was blood, collected from a patient whose treatment included radiotherapy and nephrectomy. The CDR3 reads CASSSDRGNNQPQHF. The CDR3 DNA reads as TGTGCCAGCAGTTCCGACAGGGGAAACAATCAGCCCCAGCATTTT.